What follows are 26 T cell receptor beta chains derived from one specimen sequenced in a study of post-analysis software for immune sequencing data. Study results and limitations: There were about 5 TRBV segments more frequent in patients than controls, and TRBV5-6, TRBV5-1 and TRBV20-1 were among them.

These receptors' targets are unknown. Unique molecular identifiers featured in each of the TCR beta cDNA libraries. TCRdb re-derived calls from the PCR reads in MiXCR, one entry per CDR3 protein. The sample has roughly 800,000 distinct CDR3 sequences; approximately 44% are singletons. The sample was blood. These receptors came from a girl aged 10 to 17 with multiple sclerosis.

This clonotype was found a few times. CDR3 coding DNA: TGCAGCGTTTCCGGGGCCAACTATGGCTACACCTTC. It encodes CSVSGANYGYTF. The chain employs TRBV29-1 and TRBJ1-2, with D maybe TRBD1 (5 bases). This CDR3 has 12 amino acids. Germline CDR1 and CDR2: SQVTM and ANQGSEA. V lost 5 bases and J lost 2, with 9 bases in between.

The chain joins TRBV20-1 to TRBJ2-5; the match to TRBD2 covers 7 bases. J was trimmed by 0 bases and V by 5 bases; bases with no gene match: 6. Germline V CDR1 and CDR2: DFQATT, SNEGSKA (reference sequence). The CDR3 consists of 14 residues. Written as DNA, the CDR3 is TGCAGTGCTCAGGCGAGCGGGAACCAAGAGACCCAGTACTTC. Its translation is CSAQASGNQETQYF.

This clonotype was seen a handful of times. V gene TRBV5-1 combines with J gene TRBJ2-1; 11 nucleotides align to TRBD2. The CDR3 has 15 amino acids. Per the germline V gene, CDR1 is SGHRS and CDR2 is YFSETQ. V trimming: 4 bases; J trimming: 8 bases; junction bases outside the gene matches: 8. The CDR3 coding sequence is TGCGCCAGCAGCCCCCTAGCGGGAGGTAAGGATGAGCAGTTCTTC. As protein: CASSPLAGGKDEQFF.

The CDR3 loop reads CASSSSSGQENTGELFF. CDR3 bases: TGTGCCAGCAGCTCTTCTTCGGGACAGGAGAACACCGGGGAGCTGTTTTTT. This rearrangement joins TRBV7-2 to TRBJ2-2, with 8 bases identical to TRBD1. Germline V CDR1 and CDR2: SGHTA, FQGNSA. CDR3 length: 17 amino acids. Trimming cost V 4 bases and J 1 base; bases outside gene matches: 8.

The genes are TRBV4-3 and TRBJ2-5; a weak D match, TRBD2 (5 bases). The germline V gene encodes CDR1 LGHNA and CDR2 YSLEER. The CDR3 extends over 16 amino acids. Trimming cost V 0 bases and J 5 bases, with 16 bases left between them. CDR3 sequence: CASSQDPLEGWETQYF. CDR3 sequence (DNA): TGCGCCAGCAGCCAAGATCCCCTCGAGGGATGGGAGACCCAGTACTTC.

This clonotype was recorded a few times. The chain employs TRBV7-2 and TRBJ2-7; D gene unclear. Germline CDR1 and CDR2: SGHTA and FQGNSA. V was shortened by 4 bases and J by 3 bases, with 13 bases between the two germline ends. The CDR3 length is 14 residues. The CDR3 DNA reads as TGTGCCAGCAGCTCCTCCACCGCTCGCTACGAGCAGTACTTC. Encoded protein: CASSSSTARYEQYF.

This clonotype was counted only a few times. The J gene is TRBJ2-5, the V gene TRBV20-1; the match to TRBD1 covers 9 bases. Gene TRBJ2-7 matches the end of the DNA better, so the J call may be wrong. From germline, CDR1 is DFQATT and CDR2 SNEGSKA (reference sequence). This CDR3 has 14 amino acids. CDR3 amino acids: CSATTGTGSYEQYF. The CDR3 region has the DNA TGCAGTGCAACTACCGGGACAGGGAGCTACGAGCAGTACTTC.

V and J are TRBV3-1 and TRBJ1-2; 7 bases map to TRBD1. Per the germline V gene, CDR1 is LGHDT and CDR2 is YNNKEL (reference sequence). V lost 0 bases to trimming and J lost 8 bases; unmatched junction nucleotides: 6. The CDR3 is 14 amino acids. CDR3 DNA sequence: TGTGCCAGCAGCCAAGATCCCAGGGGGGAAGGCTACACCTTC. Translation gives CASSQDPRGEGYTF.

This clonotype has only a few counts. The chain employs TRBV4-2 and TRBJ2-7; 8 bases align to TRBD2. The germline gives CDR1 LGHNA, CDR2 YNFKEQ. The CDR3 extends over 15 amino acids. V was clipped by 5 bases and J by 0 bases; unmatched bases: 6. The CDR3 bases are TGTGCCAGCAGCAACGCCGGGACTAGCTCCTACGAGCAGTACTTC. Translating it yields CASSNAGTSSYEQYF.

This clonotype was detected once. The rearrangement links TRBV29-1 to TRBJ2-2; 9 bases match TRBD2. V gave up 6 bases and J gave up 4 bases; unmatched junction bases: 6. CDR3 size: 14 residues. The germline V gene encodes CDR1 SQVTM and CDR2 ANQGSEA. The CDR3 DNA is TGCAGCGTCAGGCGGGGGGGAGGCACCGGGGAGCTGTTTTTT. It yields the protein CSVRRGGGTGELFF.

This clonotype was observed many times. The V and J genes are TRBV4-3 and TRBJ2-7, with D possibly TRBD2 on 5 matching bases. V lost 0 bases, J lost 2 bases, and 11 bases lay in between. CDR1 and CDR2 (germline): LGHNA, YSLEER. CDR3 length: 15 residues. CDR3 loop: CASSQDRVGTYEQYF. For the CDR3, the DNA is TGCGCCAGCAGCCAAGATAGGGTCGGGACCTACGAGCAGTACTTC.

J is TRBJ2-3 and V is TRBV20-1; TRBD2 matches 9 bases. This CDR3 has 16 residues. The ends lost 3 bases at V and 2 bases at J; junction bases unmatched: 9. The germline CDR1 and CDR2 sequences are DFQATT and SNEGSKA (reference sequence). In nucleotides, the CDR3 is TGCAGTGCTAGGGTCCCGACTAGCGGATACACAGATACGCAGTATTTT. It translates to CSARVPTSGYTDTQYF.

The V call is TRBV28, the J call TRBJ2-7, with 9 bases lining up with TRBD2. Germline CDR1 is MDHEN and CDR2 is SYDVKM. The CDR3 length is 15 residues. With 3 bases clipped from V and 6 bases from J, the junction kept 9 bases outside the gene matches. The CDR3 bases are TGTGCCAGCAGTTTGGTAGTAGCGGGAGCCGGCGAGCAGTACTTC. This translates into CASSLVVAGAGEQYF.

The chain has TRBV5-1 and TRBJ1-4, with TRBD1 as a possible D gene (5 bases). The V end lost 0 bases, the J end lost 10 bases, and 10 bases lay between the germline ends. The CDR3 is 13 amino acids. The germline CDR1 and CDR2 sequences are SGHRS and YFSETQ. In DNA, the CDR3 is TGCGCCAGCAGCTTGGAGGGGACGGGAAAACTGTTTTTT. Its translation: CASSLEGTGKLFF.

This chain joins TRBV6-1 and TRBJ2-1, with 7 positions matching TRBD2. The germline V gene encodes CDR1 MNHNS and CDR2 SASEGT. The CDR3 spans 13 residues. V shed 5 bases, J shed 7 bases, and the junction held 5 bases outside the gene matches. The DNA of the CDR3 is TGTGCCAGCAGTATACTAGCGCAGAATGAGCAGTTCTTC. Translation: CASSILAQNEQFF.

CDR3 region: CASSSGAGRGNTIYF. In nucleotides, the CDR3 is TGTGCCAGCAGCTCTGGAGCAGGGAGGGGAAACACCATATATTTT. The V gene is TRBV7-3, the J gene TRBJ1-3, with D perhaps matching TRBD1 (5 bases). The CDR3 has 15 amino acids. Trimming took off 4 bases at V and 4 bases at J, with 14 bases between the two ends. Per germline, CDR1 SGHTA and CDR2 FQGTGA.

The chain is built from TRBV20-1 and TRBJ2-7, with 9 bases lining up with TRBD2. Germline CDR1 reads DFQATT; CDR2 reads SNEGSKA (reference sequence). With 1 base clipped from V and 4 bases from J, the junction kept 8 bases outside the gene matches. The length of the CDR3 is 15 residues. The chain's CDR3 is CSARGGSGSGYEQYF. Here the CDR3 DNA reads TGCAGTGCTAGAGGGGGTAGCGGGAGTGGGTACGAGCAGTACTTC.

The gene calls are TRBV7-2 and TRBJ2-1; D is unclear. The germline V gene encodes CDR1 SGHTA and CDR2 FQGNSA. The CDR3 runs to 15 residues. With 1 base removed from V and 4 bases from J, the gap between germline ends came to 11 bases. CDR3 loop: CASSLEFRKYNEQFF. The CDR3 region has the DNA TGTGCCAGCAGCTTAGAATTCAGGAAATACAATGAGCAGTTCTTC.

The chain links TRBV6-5 to TRBJ2-1; the D gene is possibly TRBD1 (5 bases). V gave up 4 bases and J gave up 0 bases, with 13 bases separating them. The germline gives CDR1 MNHEY, CDR2 SVGAGI. The CDR3 totals 16 residues. The DNA for the CDR3 is TGTGCCAGCAGTTGGGCCGTGGGGCTCTCCTACAATGAGCAGTTCTTC. The encoded protein is CASSWAVGLSYNEQFF.

This clonotype was seen only a few times. This chain joins TRBV6-5 and TRBJ2-7; D ambiguous. CDR1 and CDR2 from the germline V gene are MNHEY and SVGAGI. V was cut by 4 bases and J by 4 bases, with 11 bases left in between. The CDR3 contains 13 residues. The DNA of the CDR3 is TGTGCCAGCAGTTTAGGTTCGCTTTACGAGCAGTACTTC. Protein product: CASSLGSLYEQYF.

This clonotype was recorded at least ten times. This chain connects TRBV24-1 to TRBJ2-1; 7 nucleotides align to TRBD2. Trimming took 4 bases from V and 3 from J; bases not matched to a gene: 8. The CDR3 consists of 16 residues. Germline V gene data show CDR1 as KGHDR and CDR2 as SFDVKD. The CDR3 region is CATSDPASGDYNEQFF. The CDR3 DNA reads as TGTGCCACCAGTGACCCCGCTAGCGGAGACTACAATGAGCAGTTCTTC.

This clonotype was counted between two and nine times. The chain uses TRBV20-1 and TRBJ1-4, with 8 nucleotides matching TRBD1. Per the germline V gene, CDR1 is DFQATT and CDR2 is SNEGSKA (reference sequence). The V gene end was trimmed by 7 bases and the J gene end by 14 bases; junction bases not matched to a gene: 18. The CDR3 has 14 residues. CDR3 sequence (DNA): TGCAGTGGTACCGACGGGACAGGCCCGAAAAGGCTGTTTTTT. Residues: CSGTDGTGPKRLFF.

This rearrangement joins TRBV6-4 to TRBJ2-1, with D maybe TRBD1 (5 bases). Gene TRBJ2-7 matches the end of the DNA better, so the J call may be wrong. CDR1 MRHNA and CDR2 SNTAGT come from the germline V gene. This CDR3 has 16 amino acids. CDR3 coding DNA: TGTGCCAGCAGTGGATCATGCCAGGGCTACTACAATGAGCAGTACTTC. Translated, it gives CASSGSCQGYYNEQYF.

There are a few counts of this clonotype. The chain has TRBV2 and TRBJ2-5; 11 bases align to TRBD2. This CDR3 is 15 amino acids long. CDR1 is SNHLY, CDR2 FYNNEI, per germline. J lost 5 bases, V lost 6 bases, and 8 bases had no gene match. The CDR3 DNA follows: TGTGCCAGCAGGCCCGGGACTAGCGGATGGGAGACCCAGTACTTC. The encoded protein is CASRPGTSGWETQYF.

The chain is built from TRBV12-3 or TRBV12-4 and TRBJ2-5; the match to TRBD2 covers 12 bases. The J segment lost 5 bases and the V segment lost 8 bases, leaving 12 bases of the junction unmatched. The CDR3 consists of 16 residues. CDR3 region: CASRPSGRALGETQYF. The CDR3 bases are TGTGCCAGCCGCCCTAGCGGGAGGGCCCTCGGGGAGACCCAGTACTTC.

This chain uses TRBV20-1 with TRBJ1-2; D unclear. This CDR3 has 14 amino acids. Trimming removed 1 base at V and 3 bases at J, with 12 bases between. Germline V CDR1 and CDR2: DFQATT, SNEGSKA (reference sequence). CDR3 loop: CSARGPVEYYGYTF. CDR3 sequence (DNA): TGCAGTGCTAGAGGGCCCGTGGAATACTATGGCTACACCTTC.